The clone carrying this T cell receptor (beta chain) was found a few times. The record originates from a study of early T cells in non-severe SARS-CoV-2 infection. Study-level information: It was bulk RNA from unsorted whole blood that was sequenced, and the chains were unpaired.

Individual cDNA molecules each received unique molecular identifiers attached to them. TCRdb re-derived calls from the 5' RACE reads in MiXCR, one entry per CDR3 protein. The sample lists some 64,000 distinct CDR3 sequences, 11% occurring once. The CDR3 covers 14 residues. The V gene's germline CDR1 is SNHLY and CDR2 FYNNEI. Trimming cost V 1 base and J 6 bases, with 10 bases left between them. The sequenced sample consisted of whole blood. The receptor was isolated from an adult who was a healthcare worker with PCR-confirmed SARS-CoV-2 infection or an uninfected control (not recorded which). The genes are TRBV2 and TRBJ1-3, with D unresolved. The CDR3 bases are TGTGCCAGCAGTGAAGTAGGTTCGGAAAACACCATATATTTT. Its protein product is CASSEVGSENTIYF.